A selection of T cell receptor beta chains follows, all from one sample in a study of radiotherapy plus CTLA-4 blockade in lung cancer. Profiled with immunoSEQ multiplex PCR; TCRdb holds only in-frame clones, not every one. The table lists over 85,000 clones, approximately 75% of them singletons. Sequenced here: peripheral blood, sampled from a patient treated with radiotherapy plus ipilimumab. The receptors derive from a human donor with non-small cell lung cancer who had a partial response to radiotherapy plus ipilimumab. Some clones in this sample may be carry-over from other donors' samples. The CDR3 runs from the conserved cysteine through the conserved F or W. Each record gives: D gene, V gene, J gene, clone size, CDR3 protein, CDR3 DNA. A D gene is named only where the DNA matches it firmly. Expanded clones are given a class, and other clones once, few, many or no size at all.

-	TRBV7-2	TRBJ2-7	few	CASSPSYEQYF	TGTGCCAGCAGCCCTTCCTACGAGCAGTACTTC
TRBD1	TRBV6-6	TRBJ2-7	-	CASRNDRGSWYEQYF	TGTGCCAGCAGAAATGACAGGGGAAGTTGGTACGAGCAGTACTTC
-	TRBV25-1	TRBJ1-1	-	CASRRRGGKDTEAFF	TGTGCCAGCAGAAGACGCGGGGGGAAAGACACTGAAGCTTTCTTT
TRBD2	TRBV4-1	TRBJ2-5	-	CASSQAGLAGGPVQTQYF	TGCGCCAGCAGCCAAGCGGGACTAGCGGGAGGGCCAGTTCAGACCCAGTACTTC
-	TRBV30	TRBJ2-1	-	CAWSLGETYNEQFF	TGTGCCTGGAGCCTAGGGGAAACCTACAATGAGCAGTTCTTC
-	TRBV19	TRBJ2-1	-	CASSRSVFREQFF	TGTGCCAGTAGTAGGTCGGTCTTTCGTGAGCAGTTCTTC
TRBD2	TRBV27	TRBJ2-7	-	CASRRASGSLEQYF	TGTGCCAGCAGACGGGCTAGCGGGAGTTTAGAGCAGTACTTC
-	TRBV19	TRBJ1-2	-	CASSMAGPGGYTF	TGTGCCAGTAGTATGGCGGGGCCCGGAGGCTACACCTTC
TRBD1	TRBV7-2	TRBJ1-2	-	CASSLVQGDYTF	TGTGCCAGCAGCTTAGTACAGGGGGACTACACCTTC
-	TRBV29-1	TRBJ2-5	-	CSVASAGLQTQYF	TGCAGCGTTGCATCGGCAGGGTTGCAGACCCAGTACTTC
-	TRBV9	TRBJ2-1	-	CASSVASSGFDEQFF	TGTGCCAGCAGCGTAGCGAGCTCGGGTTTTGATGAGCAGTTCTTC
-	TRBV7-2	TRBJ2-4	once	CASSLAQGFQYF	TGTGCCAGCAGCTTAGCCCAGGGTTTTCAGTACTTC
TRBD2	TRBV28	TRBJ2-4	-	CASSARTSGGAKNIQYF	TGTGCCAGCAGCGCCCGGACTAGCGGGGGGGCCAAAAACATTCAGTACTTC
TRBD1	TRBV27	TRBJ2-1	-	CASSGTGAYNEQFF	TGTGCCAGCAGTGGGACAGGGGCCTACAATGAGCAGTTCTTC
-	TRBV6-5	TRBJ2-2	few	CASSYGATNTGELFF	TGTGCCAGCAGTTACGGAGCGACGAACACCGGGGAGCTGTTTTTT
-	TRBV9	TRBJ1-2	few	CASSVGGAGEEGYTF	TGTGCCAGCAGCGTGGGGGGGGCAGGGGAGGAGGGCTACACCTTC
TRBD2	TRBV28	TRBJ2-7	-	CASSLSGTSGSYEQYF	TGTGCCAGCAGTTTATCCGGGACTAGCGGCAGCTACGAGCAGTACTTC
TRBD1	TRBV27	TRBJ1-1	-	CASSPGTANTEAFF	TGTGCCAGCAGCCCCGGGACAGCCAACACTGAAGCTTTCTTT
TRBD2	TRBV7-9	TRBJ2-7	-	CASSFGGGSEQYF	TGTGCCAGCAGCTTCGGCGGGGGGTCCGAGCAGTACTTC
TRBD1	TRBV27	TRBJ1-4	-	CASSFRGLGEKLFF	TGTGCCAGCAGTTTTAGGGGGCTAGGCGAAAAACTGTTTTTT
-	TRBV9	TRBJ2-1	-	CASSEQKGQISYNEQFF	TGTGCCAGCAGCGAACAAAAAGGACAGATCTCCTACAATGAGCAGTTCTTC
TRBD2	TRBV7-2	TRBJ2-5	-	CASKIVARLAGEETQYF	TGTGCCAGCAAGATAGTTGCACGACTAGCGGGAGAGGAGACCCAGTACTTC
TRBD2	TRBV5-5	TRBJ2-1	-	CASSPTSGREHEQFF	TGTGCCAGCAGTCCAACTAGCGGGAGGGAGCATGAGCAGTTCTTC
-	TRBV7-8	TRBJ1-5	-	CASSSTTWRSNQPQHF	TGTGCCAGCAGCTCTACGACTTGGAGGAGCAATCAGCCCCAGCATTTT
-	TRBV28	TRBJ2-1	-	CASSLGGPGNEQFF	TGTGCCAGCAGTCTCGGGGGGCCGGGTAATGAGCAGTTCTTC
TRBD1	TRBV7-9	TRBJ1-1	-	CASSLVFGTGLMNTEAFF	TGTGCCAGCAGCTTAGTATTTGGGACAGGCCTCATGAACACTGAAGCTTTCTTT
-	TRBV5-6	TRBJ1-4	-	CASSFNLATNEKLFF	TGTGCCAGCAGCTTCAACTTGGCAACTAATGAAAAACTGTTTTTT